Below, one TCR beta chain is given with its context. Its antigen has not been determined. Base qualities were left out, and no much larger clone turns up one base away. V lost 1 base and J lost 0 bases; the stretch between them is 9 bases long. The CDR3 starts with the cysteine, ends with the phenylalanine, and has 15 residues. The DNA shown is the 45-base CDR3, in frame from base 1. Sequences SGHVS (CDR1) and FQNEAQ (CDR2) are obtained from the germline V gene. The roughly 38 donors, aged about 6 to 100 years, were systemically healthy Caucasian individuals from Russia. Each donor gave about 10 milliliters of peripheral blood, drawn into EDTA-treated Vacutainer tubes. PBMCs were isolated by Ficoll-Paque density-gradient centrifugation, with at least 6 million obtained per sample. Total RNA, at least 5.5 micrograms per sample, was extracted from PBMCs with Trizol reagent. The percentages of naive CD45RAhigh/CD27high T cells were determined by flow cytometry on a PBMC aliquot from every donor.

Libraries were made using 5' RACE. The sequencer was an Illumina HiSeq 2500. A second PCR of about 7 to 12 cycles was run with a J-beta primer mix and a sample-barcoded 5' primer. Each TCR beta cDNA molecule received a unique molecular identifier from a template-switch 5' adaptor carrying 12 random nucleotides. At least 3 million CDR3-containing paired-end reads were obtained from each sample. First-strand cDNA was synthesized from all RNA with the Mint cDNA synthesis kit, primed by a TRBC-specific oligonucleotide. Following uracil-DNA glycosylase treatment, all cDNA underwent a first 18-cycle PCR with the universal primers M1SS and BC2_uni_R. The study's processing was this. Normalization of each sample was performed by random selection of 1 million high-quality reads, each carrying a distinct molecular identifier. Reads sharing molecular identifiers were discarded rather than binned into consensus sequences. MiTCR, set to a Q25 quality threshold and the strictest error-elimination algorithm, was used for CDR3 identification, clonotype clustering and error correction. A nonparametric unseen species model with Euler transformation was used to estimate a lower bound on total TCR beta diversity. TCRdb trimmed the raw reads at Q25, called clones with MiXCR and kept productive beta chains. Each CDR3 protein appears once, grouped with its most common genes and DNA. The V and J calls and clone size come from TCRdb's table, not from the authors' own analysis. A total of about 2 million distinct CDR3 sequences appear in this sample, just under 50% of them only once. Over 2% of the sample lies in the top ten.

This sample was included in a study of blood T cells in healthy people across ages (dated by TCRdb to 2013 to 2016). A note on the overall study: Template switching captured roughly one uniquely barcoded TCR beta cDNA molecule per two T cells in model experiments. Donors were grouped into four age groups: young (average roughly 15 years), middle-aged (39), aged (approximately 58) and long-lived (less than 85). Using the same blood draw, the study looked at two additional independent replicas of 1 million unique cDNA reads for two donors, one aged 18 to 29 and the other aged 80 or older. To avoid experimental bias, donors of different ages were distributed randomly across sequencing lanes. Using deep sequencing normalized with unique cDNA molecular identifiers, the study measured how TCR beta repertoire diversity changes with age.

Here is what the overall study found, with its caveats: As age increased, observed TCR beta diversity per million T cells dropped in a roughly linear way, and a significant reduction was already evident by age about 40. The CMV infection status of donors was not known, potentially confounding age-related changes in expanded clonotypes. Compared with the aged group, more naive CD4+ T cells, fewer expanded clones and increased TCR diversity were shown by the long-lived group, suggesting age selection. Estimates of total diversity based on one million sequenced T cells were regarded as lower bounds and as underestimates. Since profiling was done on bulk unsorted PBMCs, naive and antigen-experienced compartments could not be conclusively compared. A strong correlation was found between observed TCR beta diversity and the percentage of naive T cells measured by flow cytometry.

Sample: blood. The receptor's source is a woman aged 40 to 50 in good health. The receptor chain draws on TRBV7-8 and TRBJ2-5; confidence is insufficient to name the D gene. The CDR3 protein: CASSLVGEYQETQYF. In nucleotides, the sequence is TGTGCCAGCAGCTTAGTTGGAGAGTACCAAGAGACCCAGTACTTC.